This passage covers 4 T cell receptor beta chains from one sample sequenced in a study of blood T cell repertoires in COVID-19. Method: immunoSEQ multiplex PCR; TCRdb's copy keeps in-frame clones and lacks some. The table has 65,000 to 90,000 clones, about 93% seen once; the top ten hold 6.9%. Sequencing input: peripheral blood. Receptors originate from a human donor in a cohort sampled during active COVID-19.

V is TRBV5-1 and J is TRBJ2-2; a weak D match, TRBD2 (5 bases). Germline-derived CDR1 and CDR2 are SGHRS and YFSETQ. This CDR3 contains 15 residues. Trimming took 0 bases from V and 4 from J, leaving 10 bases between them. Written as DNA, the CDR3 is TGCGCCAGCAGCTTGGGTTTAGGACTCACCGGGGAGCTGTTTTTT. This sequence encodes CASSLGLGLTGELFF.

CDR3 bases: TGTGCAAGTCGCTTAGACTCTTATACTGGTACAGGACCCTACGAGCAGTACTTC. Its translation is CASRLDSYTGTGPYEQYF. V and J are TRBV12-2 and TRBJ2-7; the D call in the table, TRBD1, was not verified against the DNA. TRBV12-2 has pseudogene status. The CDR3 runs to 18 residues.

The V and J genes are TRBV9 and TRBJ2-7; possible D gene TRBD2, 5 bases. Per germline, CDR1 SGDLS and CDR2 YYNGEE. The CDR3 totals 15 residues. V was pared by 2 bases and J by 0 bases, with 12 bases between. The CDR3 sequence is CASSVGSQSSYEQYF. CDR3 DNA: TGTGCCAGCAGCGTTGGGAGCCAGAGCTCCTACGAGCAGTACTTC.

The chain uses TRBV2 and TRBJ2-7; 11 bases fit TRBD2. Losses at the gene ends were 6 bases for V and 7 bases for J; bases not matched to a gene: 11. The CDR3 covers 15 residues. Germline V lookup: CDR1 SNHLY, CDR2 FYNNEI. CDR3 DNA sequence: TGTGCCAGCAGAGAACTAGCGGGGGCCTTCTGGGAGCAGTACTTC. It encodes CASRELAGAFWEQYF.